Listed below are T cell receptor beta chains from one sample, sequenced in a study of blood T cell repertoires in COVID-19. Sequencing used immunoSEQ multiplex PCR; TCRdb keeps in-frame clones, though not all of them. The top ten clones hold 4.3% of a sample with some 270,000 clones, over 75% of them seen once. The sample was PBMCs or T cells enriched from blood (not recorded which). These receptors were obtained from a woman in her twenties or thirties who had recovered from COVID-19. Both conserved end residues are part of each CDR3. A D gene is named only where the DNA matches it firmly. The size entry is marked missing in some rows and otherwise reads once, few, many or a size class.

d_call,j_call,clone_size,v_call,cdr3_aa,cdr3_nt
TRBD1,TRBJ1-3,.,TRBV9,CASSGGQGADTIYF,TGTGCCAGCAGCGGGGGACAGGGGGCAGACACCATATATTTT
TRBD1,TRBJ1-1,.,TRBV18,CASSLGQAGTEAFF,TGTGCCAGCTCCCTTGGACAGGCTGGCACTGAAGCTTTCTTT
TRBD2,TRBJ2-1,.,TRBV2,CASSGGLAGSYNEQFF,TGTGCCAGCAGTGGGGGACTAGCGGGTTCCTACAATGAGCAGTTCTTC
.,TRBJ1-2,.,TRBV28,CASSAGRSNYGYTF,TGTGCCAGCAGTGCCGGCAGGTCTAACTATGGCTACACCTTC
TRBD1,TRBJ1-1,.,TRBV27,CASKRGQEGTEAFF,TGTGCCAGCAAGAGAGGACAGGAAGGAACTGAAGCTTTCTTT
TRBD2,TRBJ2-1,once,TRBV24-1,CATISGSGREDEQFF,TGTGCCACCATATCCGGAAGCGGGAGAGAGGATGAGCAGTTCTTC
.,TRBJ1-2,.,TRBV12-2,CASRRSRIESDRGKNYGYTF,TGTGCAAGTCGCCGAAGCAGGATTGAAAGCGACAGGGGAAAGAACTATGGCTACACCTTC
.,TRBJ1-2,.,TRBV28,CASSRGGAGYGYTF,TGTGCCAGCAGTCGAGGGGGGGCTGGCTATGGCTACACCTTC
TRBD1,TRBJ2-7,.,TRBV7-3,CASSLIRGQPYEQYF,TGTGCCAGCAGCTTAATAAGGGGGCAGCCCTACGAGCAGTACTTC
TRBD1,TRBJ1-1,.,TRBV7-8,CASSLRAGGNTEAFF,TGTGCCAGCAGCTTACGGGCAGGGGGAAACACTGAAGCTTTCTTT
.,TRBJ2-1,.,TRBV7-9,CASSLGGDEQFF,TGTGCCAGCAGCTTAGGGGGCGATGAGCAGTTCTTC
TRBD2,TRBJ2-3,.,TRBV28,CASSPKPWTSGDTDTQYF,TGTGCCAGCAGCCCAAAGCCCTGGACTAGCGGAGACACAGATACGCAGTATTTT
.,TRBJ2-7,.,TRBV11-2,CASSADRTYEQYF,TGTGCCAGCAGCGCGGATCGGACTTACGAGCAGTACTTC
TRBD2,TRBJ2-1,.,TRBV9,CASSTSLAASSSYNEQFF,TGTGCCAGCAGCACGAGTCTAGCGGCCTCCAGCTCCTACAATGAGCAGTTCTTC
TRBD1,TRBJ2-5,.,TRBV15,CATTRGSQGETQYF,TGTGCCACCACCAGAGGGTCACAGGGGGAGACCCAGTACTTC
.,TRBJ1-1,.,TRBV7-9,CASSFQGTNTEAFF,TGTGCCAGCAGCTTTCAGGGTACGAACACTGAAGCTTTCTTT
TRBD2,TRBJ2-1,few,TRBV5-1,CASMPYRGDNEQFF,TGCGCCAGCATGCCCTATCGGGGGGACAATGAGCAGTTCTTC
TRBD2,TRBJ2-1,.,TRBV6-5,CARVWGGISYNEQFF,TGTGCCAGGGTTTGGGGGGGTATCTCCTACAATGAGCAGTTCTTC
TRBD2,TRBJ2-1,.,TRBV4-2,CASSQGAKAGGPLNEQFF,TGTGCCAGCAGCCAAGGCGCGAAAGCGGGAGGGCCACTAAATGAGCAGTTCTTC
.,TRBJ1-3,.,TRBV2,CASSAGSGNTIYF,TGTGCCAGCAGTGCGGGCTCTGGAAACACCATATATTTT
.,TRBJ2-5,few,TRBV5-6,CATEELGRPETQYF,TGTGCCACGGAGGAACTGGGGAGGCCGGAGACCCAGTACTTC
.,TRBJ1-1,.,TRBV10-2,CASTRGWSEAFF,TGCGCCAGCACACGGGGTTGGAGTGAAGCTTTCTTT
TRBD1,TRBJ2-7,.,TRBV3-1/TRBV3-2,CASSLVSGGPSPYEQYF,TGTGCCAGCAGCCTCGTATCAGGGGGCCCGAGTCCCTACGAGCAGTACTTC
.,TRBJ1-2,few,TRBV19,CASSILNDYGYTF,TGTGCCAGTAGTATTTTAAATGACTATGGCTACACCTTC
TRBD1,TRBJ1-1,.,TRBV6-1,CASSGQKTGPRTEAFF,TGTGCCAGCAGTGGCCAAAAGACAGGGCCGCGCACTGAAGCTTTCTTT
.,TRBJ2-7,.,TRBV30,CACDLIADYEQYF,TGTGCCTGCGACTTGATAGCGGACTACGAGCAGTACTTC
.,TRBJ1-1,few,TRBV15,CATSRDFSEAFF,TGTGCCACCAGCAGAGATTTCAGTGAAGCTTTCTTT
TRBD1,TRBJ1-2,.,TRBV28,CASSSGTGEAYGYTF,TGTGCCAGCAGTTCTGGGACAGGGGAGGCCTATGGCTACACCTTC
TRBD1,TRBJ1-2,.,TRBV19,CASTAGPGQGSNYGYTF,TGTGCCAGTACCGCTGGACCGGGACAGGGTTCTAACTATGGCTACACCTTC
TRBD2,TRBJ2-2,.,TRBV10-2,CASTRGGNTGELFF,TGCGCCAGTACCCGGGGGGGGAACACCGGGGAGCTGTTTTTT
.,TRBJ1-2,.,TRBV28,CASSLSIPHGGGGYGYTF,TGTGCCAGCAGTTTATCAATCCCACACGGGGGAGGAGGCTATGGCTACACCTTC
.,TRBJ1-2,many,TRBV4-1,CASSQGFGRDGYTF,TGCGCCAGCAGCCAGGGGTTTGGGAGGGATGGCTACACCTTC
TRBD1,TRBJ2-7,.,TRBV7-2,CASSLGQGAYEQYF,TGTGCCAGCAGCTTAGGACAGGGGGCCTACGAGCAGTACTTC
.,TRBJ2-1,few,TRBV4-1,CASSQARDNANDNEQFF,TGCGCCAGCAGCCAAGCACGGGACAACGCCAATGACAATGAGCAGTTCTTC
.,TRBJ2-1,.,TRBV5-4,CASSLEGLRSEQFF,TGTGCCAGCAGCTTGGAAGGCCTGCGGAGTGAGCAGTTCTTC
.,TRBJ1-5,.,TRBV4-1,CASSPGVRKNSNQPQHF,TGCGCCAGCAGCCCGGGGGTACGCAAAAATAGCAATCAGCCCCAGCATTTT
TRBD1,TRBJ2-2,.,TRBV19,CASSLGTVTGELFF,TGTGCCAGTAGTTTGGGGACAGTCACCGGGGAGCTGTTTTTT
.,TRBJ2-1,.,TRBV9,CASSFGLTHSYNEQFF,TGTGCCAGCAGCTTCGGACTCACTCACTCCTACAATGAGCAGTTCTTC
.,TRBJ1-6,.,TRBV12-3/TRBV12-4,CASSVNSPLHF,TGTGCCAGCAGCGTAAATTCACCCCTCCACTTT
.,TRBJ2-1,.,TRBV2,CASSGLMGLRSAKQFF,TGTGCCAGCAGTGGCCTAATGGGGCTCCGCTCCGCTAAGCAGTTCTTC
TRBD2,TRBJ2-3,few,TRBV5-1,CASSFATSGAASTDTQYF,TGCGCCAGCAGCTTCGCGACTAGCGGGGCCGCGTCTACAGATACGCAGTATTTT
.,TRBJ1-5,.,TRBV5-1,CASSPTSNSNQPQHF,TGCGCCAGCAGCCCTACCTCTAATAGCAATCAGCCCCAGCATTTT
.,TRBJ2-3,.,TRBV25-1,CASSDPLDYHTDTQYF,TGTGCCAGCAGTGACCCCCTCGACTACCATACAGATACGCAGTATTTT
.,TRBJ1-3,.,TRBV10-3,CATLKERTVERGNTIYF,TGTGCCACTCTGAAGGAACGGACGGTGGAGCGGGGAAACACCATATATTTT
.,TRBJ2-3,.,TRBV10-3,CAVSPAGADTQYF,TGTGCCGTCAGCCCGGCCGGAGCAGATACGCAGTATTTT
TRBD1,TRBJ2-2,.,TRBV24-1,CATGLAGGTGELFF,TGTGCCACCGGTTTGGCAGGGGGCACCGGGGAGCTGTTTTTT
TRBD1,TRBJ1-5,.,TRBV29-1,CSVPPDRARSNQPQHF,TGCAGCGTCCCACCCGACAGGGCTCGGAGCAATCAGCCCCAGCATTTT
.,TRBJ2-1,.,TRBV7-9,CASSLQGLRTSSYNEQFF,TGTGCCAGCAGCTTGCAGGGTTTGCGGACGTCCTCCTACAATGAGCAGTTCTTC